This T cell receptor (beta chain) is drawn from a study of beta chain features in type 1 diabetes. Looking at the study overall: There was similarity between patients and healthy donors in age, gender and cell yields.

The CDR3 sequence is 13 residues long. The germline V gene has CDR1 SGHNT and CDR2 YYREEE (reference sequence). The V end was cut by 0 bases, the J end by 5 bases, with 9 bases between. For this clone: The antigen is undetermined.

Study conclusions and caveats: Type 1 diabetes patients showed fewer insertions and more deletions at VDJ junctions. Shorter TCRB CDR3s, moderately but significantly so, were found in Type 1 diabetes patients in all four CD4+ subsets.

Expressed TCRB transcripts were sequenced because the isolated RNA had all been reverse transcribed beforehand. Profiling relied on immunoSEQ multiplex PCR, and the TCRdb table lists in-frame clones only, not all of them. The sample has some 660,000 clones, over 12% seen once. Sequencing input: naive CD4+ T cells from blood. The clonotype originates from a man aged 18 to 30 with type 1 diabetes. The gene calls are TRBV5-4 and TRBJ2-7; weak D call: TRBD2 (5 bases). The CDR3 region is CASSLGGLDEQYF. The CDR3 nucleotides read TGTGCCAGCAGCTTGGGAGGGCTCGACGAGCAGTACTTC.